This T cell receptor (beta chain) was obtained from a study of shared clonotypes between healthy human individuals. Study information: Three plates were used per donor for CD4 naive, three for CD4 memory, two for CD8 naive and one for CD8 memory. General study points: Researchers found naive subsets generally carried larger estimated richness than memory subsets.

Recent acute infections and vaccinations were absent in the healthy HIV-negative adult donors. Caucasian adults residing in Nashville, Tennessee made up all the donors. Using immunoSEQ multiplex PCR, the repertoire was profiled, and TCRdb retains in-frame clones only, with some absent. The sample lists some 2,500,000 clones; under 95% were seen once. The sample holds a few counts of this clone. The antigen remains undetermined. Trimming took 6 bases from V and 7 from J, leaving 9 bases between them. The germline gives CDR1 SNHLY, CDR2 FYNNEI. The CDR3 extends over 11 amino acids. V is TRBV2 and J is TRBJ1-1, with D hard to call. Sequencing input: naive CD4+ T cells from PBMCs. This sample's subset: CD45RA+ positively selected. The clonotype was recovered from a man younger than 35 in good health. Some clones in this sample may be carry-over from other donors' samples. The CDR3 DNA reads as TGTGCCAGCAGCTTCGACATTGAAGCTTTCTTT. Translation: CASSFDIEAFF. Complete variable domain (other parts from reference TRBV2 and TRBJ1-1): EPEVTQTPSHQVTQMGQEVILRCVPISNHLYFYWYRQILGQKVEFLVSFYNNEISEKSEIFDDQFSVERPDGSNFTLKIRSTKLEDSAMYFCASSFDIEAFFGQGTRLTVV.